A selection of T cell receptor beta chains follows, all from one sample in a study of immune cell composition in non-small cell lung cancer. TCRdb keeps only in-frame clones here, not all; method: immunoSEQ multiplex PCR. In the table there are about 5,000 clones, 83% of which are singletons. The sequenced sample was lung tumor tissue. These receptors came from a human donor with non-small cell lung cancer. Each CDR3 is given with its conserved first and last residue. Fields, in order: J gene, D gene, clone size, V gene, CDR3 DNA, CDR3 protein. A D gene is named only where the DNA matches it firmly. Some rows have no size entry. The others give once, few or many, or a class for an expanded clone.

TRBJ2-7,-,-,TRBV7-2,TGTGCCAGCAGCTTAGGGGGGGTCTACGAGCAGTACTTC,CASSLGGVYEQYF
TRBJ2-7,TRBD1,-,TRBV7-9,TGTGCCAGCCGGGACAGATACTACGAGCAGTACTTC,CASRDRYYEQYF
TRBJ2-1,TRBD2,-,TRBV7-2,TGTGCCAGCAGCTCTCCCAGCGGGGGGGGTTACAATGAGCAGTTCTTC,CASSSPSGGGYNEQFF
TRBJ1-2,-,-,TRBV11-2,TGTGCCAGCAGCTTAAAGCATGGCTACACCTTC,CASSLKHGYTF
TRBJ2-2,-,-,TRBV9,TGTGCCAGCAGCGGTAGATTCACCGGGGAGCTGTTTTTT,CASSGRFTGELFF
TRBJ1-2,-,-,TRBV19,TGTGCCAGTAGCCAAGACGGGAACTATGGCTACACCTTC,CASSQDGNYGYTF
TRBJ1-1,TRBD1,-,TRBV19,TGTGCCAGTACCCCGACAGGGGGATGGACTGAAGCTTTCTTT,CASTPTGGWTEAFF
TRBJ1-6,-,-,TRBV28,TGTGCCAGCGGCTCTCTGGGCAACTTTAATTCACCCCTCCACTTT,CASGSLGNFNSPLHF
TRBJ1-1,-,-,TRBV5-6,TGTGCCAGCAGCCCCTGGGACACTGAAGCTTTCTTT,CASSPWDTEAFF
TRBJ2-7,-,-,TRBV7-2,TGTGCCAGCAGCCCCGTCGGCAGGGGAGGGGACTACGAGCAGTACTTC,CASSPVGRGGDYEQYF
TRBJ1-3,TRBD1,-,TRBV6-5,TGTGCCAGCACGACAGGGAGCTCTGGAAACACCATATATTTT,CASTTGSSGNTIYF
TRBJ2-1,-,-,TRBV7-2,TGTGCCAGCAGCTTAAGTCCTCAGGATGAGCAGTTCTTC,CASSLSPQDEQFF
TRBJ2-3,-,-,TRBV7-3,TGTGCCAGCAGCCGTGACTACACAGATACGCAGTATTTT,CASSRDYTDTQYF
TRBJ2-2,TRBD2,-,TRBV5-1,TGCGCCAGCAGCTTGGCCCTTGGACTAGCTGGCGGGGAGCTGTTTTTT,CASSLALGLAGGELFF
TRBJ1-1,TRBD1,-,TRBV19,TGTGCCAGTAGTTTAAGGGGGCGGGACACTGAAGCTTTCTTT,CASSLRGRDTEAFF
TRBJ2-4,-,-,TRBV7-9,TGTGCCAGCAGCCCCGTCTTCGCAGGGGTGAAAAACATTCAGTACTTC,CASSPVFAGVKNIQYF
TRBJ2-7,TRBD1,-,TRBV6-6,TGTGCCAGCAGAGAAAGACAGGGGGGAGACTACGAGCAGTACTTC,CASRERQGGDYEQYF
TRBJ2-5,-,-,TRBV29-1,TGCAGCGTTGAAGATCCGGCAGTGTCAGCAGGAGAGACCCAGTACTTC,CSVEDPAVSAGETQYF
TRBJ1-6,TRBD1,few,TRBV2,TGTGCCAGCAGGACAGGGCTAAATTCACCCCTCCACTTT,CASRTGLNSPLHF
TRBJ1-5,-,-,TRBV6-1,TGTGCCAGCAGTCCCTCGGGGGCAAGGAATCAGCCCCAGCATTTT,CASSPSGARNQPQHF
TRBJ2-7,-,-,TRBV7-7,TGTGCCAGCAGCCCCCCTAACTCTCGGACACCCGTCTCCTACGAGCAGTACTTC,CASSPPNSRTPVSYEQYF
TRBJ2-1,-,-,TRBV6-4,TGTGCCAGCAGTGACAGAGGGACGGAATCGAGGCAGTTCTTC,CASSDRGTESRQFF
TRBJ2-7,TRBD1,-,TRBV10-3,TGTGCCATCAGCGCGACAGGGGAGGACGAGTACTTC,CAISATGEDEYF
TRBJ1-5,-,-,TRBV9,TGTGCCAGCAGCGTCGGGGGGGAACACAATCAGCCCCAGCATTTT,CASSVGGEHNQPQHF
TRBJ1-4,-,-,TRBV28,TGTGCCAGCAGTTTTGGCCTTGAAAAACTGTTTTTT,CASSFGLEKLFF
TRBJ2-1,TRBD2,-,TRBV7-3,TGTGCCAGCAGCCCGTCGGGCGGGGGGTCCTACAATGAGCAGTTCTTC,CASSPSGGGSYNEQFF
TRBJ1-5,-,-,TRBV6-6,TGTGCCAGCAGTTACTCGTGGAATCAGCCCCAGCATTTT,CASSYSWNQPQHF
TRBJ2-1,TRBD2,-,TRBV4-2,TGTGCCAGCAGCCAAGATCGGGGATCGGGGGGGGCCTACAATGAGCAGTTCTTC,CASSQDRGSGGAYNEQFF
TRBJ2-2,-,-,TRBV10-3,TGTGCCATCAATTCGACAGTTGTTAGCGGGGAGCTGTTTTTT,CAINSTVVSGELFF
TRBJ2-2,-,-,TRBV7-2,TGTGCCAGCAGCTTGCGACGTGGCGGCCGGTTTGCCGGGGAGCTGTTTTTT,CASSLRRGGRFAGELFF
TRBJ2-3,-,once,TRBV10-3,TGTGCCATCAGTGAGTCGATGGCGGTCAGGGATTCTTCAGATACGCAGTATTTT,CAISESMAVRDSSDTQYF
TRBJ1-4,TRBD1,-,TRBV27,TGTGCCAGCAGCCAGGGACAGGGTAGTGAAAAACTGTTTTTT,CASSQGQGSEKLFF
TRBJ2-1,TRBD2,-,TRBV11-2,TGTGCCAGCAGCTCCTTGGGGGGACTAGCAAATGAGCAGTTCTTC,CASSSLGGLANEQFF
TRBJ2-2,-,once,TRBV19,TGTGCCAGTAGCCCCGGGACATCCACCGGGGAGCTGTTTTTT,CASSPGTSTGELFF
TRBJ2-5,TRBD1,-,TRBV2,TGTGCCAGCAGAACCGGGACAGGGGAGACCCAGTACTTC,CASRTGTGETQYF
TRBJ2-5,TRBD1,-,TRBV15,TGTGCCACCAGCAGAGATCCCACAGGGGGAGAGACCCAGTACTTC,CATSRDPTGGETQYF
TRBJ2-3,-,-,TRBV1,TGCACCAGCAGCCAAGAAGGGACTAGCACAGATACGCAGTATTTT,CTSSQEGTSTDTQYF
TRBJ2-3,TRBD2,-,TRBV4-2,TGTGCCAGCAGCCAAGAAGGGACTAGCGGGCCAGATACGCAGTATTTT,CASSQEGTSGPDTQYF
TRBJ2-3,-,-,TRBV9,TGTGCCAGCAGCGCCTGGGACCGCTCCACAGATACGCAGTATTTT,CASSAWDRSTDTQYF
TRBJ1-2,-,once,TRBV7-8,TGTGCCAGCAGCTTAGCGCTCACGGACAGTCTCTACACCTTC,CASSLALTDSLYTF
TRBJ2-2,-,-,TRBV6-5,TGTGCCAGCAGGGCGAGGGTCCAGGGGACCGGGGAGCTGTTTTTT,CASRARVQGTGELFF
TRBJ2-3,TRBD1,-,TRBV28,TGTGCCAGCAGTGTCTCGGGACAGGGGGTTTTAGATACGCAGTATTTT,CASSVSGQGVLDTQYF
TRBJ2-4,-,-,TRBV11-2,TGTGCCAGCAGCCCCGACGATCTAGCCAAAAACATTCAGTACTTC,CASSPDDLAKNIQYF
TRBJ1-5,-,-,TRBV10-3,TGTGCCATCAGTGAGACATCAGGCACGGATTATAGGCCCCAGCATTTT,CAISETSGTDYRPQHF
TRBJ2-7,TRBD2,-,TRBV19,TGTGCCAGTAGTATAGCCCGGACTAGCGGGGGATACGCTTGGGAGCAGTACTTC,CASSIARTSGGYAWEQYF
TRBJ2-5,TRBD2,-,TRBV7-9,TGTGCCAGCAGCCCATGGACTAGCGGGGGCCGGGAGACCCAGTACTTC,CASSPWTSGGRETQYF
TRBJ2-1,-,few,TRBV4-1,TGCGCCAGCAGCCTCACGGGACTCTCCTACAATGAGCAGTTCTTC,CASSLTGLSYNEQFF
TRBJ2-2,-,-,TRBV5-4,TGTGCCAGCAGCTTTAAAACGAAGGGCGGGGAGCTGTTTTTT,CASSFKTKGGELFF
TRBJ1-5,-,-,TRBV19,TGTGCCAGTAGTATCGACGGGAAGCCCCAGCATTTT,CASSIDGKPQHF
TRBJ1-4,TRBD1,-,TRBV27,TGTGCCAGCAGTTTACATACTCCCGGGACAGGGAGTTCCCTAAGTGAAAAACTGTTTTTT,CASSLHTPGTGSSLSEKLFF
TRBJ1-5,TRBD1,once,TRBV12-5,TGTGCTAGTGGTTTCACGGGACAGGGGCCCCGAAATCAGCCCCAGCATTTT,CASGFTGQGPRNQPQHF
TRBJ1-1,-,-,TRBV21-1,TGTGCCAGCAGCGTCCCTCTCAGAGGTTTGACTGAAGCTTTCTTT,CASSVPLRGLTEAFF
TRBJ2-3,TRBD1,-,TRBV29-1,TGCAGCACAGGACAGGGGACAGATACGCAGTATTTT,CSTGQGTDTQYF
TRBJ2-7,TRBD2,-,TRBV18,TGTGCCAGCTCACCACTGGGACCGGGGGGGTCTGTTCACGAGCAGTACTTC,CASSPLGPGGSVHEQYF